Listed here is a single T cell receptor (beta chain). No cognate antigen has been identified for it. Base qualities are not at hand, and no much larger clone is one base apart. These data belong to a study of cytomegalovirus exposure and HLA in healthy donors (dated by TCRdb to the late 2010s). Regarding the complete study: In an earlier analysis of 450 to 750 of the donors, 276 Gb of sequence data and 120 million or so unique TCR beta sequences from 180 million or so T cells were reported. An early release that covered more than 550 HLA-typed donors contained around 330 gigabases of sequencing data and some 87 million unique TCR sequences. Among the roughly 400 genotyped donors, approximately 81% belonged to the genetic ancestry cluster associated with self-reported Caucasian donors. The study aimed to test whether signatures of past pathogen exposure could be identified by cataloging public T cell receptors. The T cell repertoires of under 750 subjects were profiled by immunosequencing and related to cytomegalovirus serostatus. In addition to the first cohort of several hundred subjects, a separate validation cohort of approximately 130 different subjects was used. The study combined high-throughput TCR immunosequencing, statistical association of individual TCRs with disease status, and machine learning to predict cytomegalovirus infection status. A later analysis re-examined previously published TCR beta repertoires from just over 650 donors and added high-resolution HLA genotyping to investigate patterns of TCR occurrence. In the later analysis, no new phenotypic data were used to find candidate immune exposures; instead, reliance was placed on TCR beta sequences and their occurrence across donors. An earlier analysis of several hundred of the donors applied high-throughput TCR beta sequencing to assess whether each TCR beta V gene segment acted as functional or pseudogenic. Donor age, sex, ethnicity and CMV serostatus were compiled alongside the repertoire data. A later genetic analysis took genome-wide SNP genotypes for about 55% of the roughly 700 donors and used that subset as a discovery cohort. All discovery cohort repertoires had been generated on a single sequencing platform. Class I and class II HLA loci were covered by the typing at four-digit resolution. Typing coverage varied by locus: 629-630 donors for A, B, C, DRB1 and DQB1; roughly 560 for DQA1; about 600 for DPA1; some 470 for DPB1. Because of strong linkage in the cohort, roughly five DR-DQ haplotypes were treated as single units for association and clustering. On average, roughly 250,000 unique TCR beta nucleotide sequences were sequenced per donor among roughly 430 genotyped donors of the cohort, with roughly 19% of those sequences being non-productive.

Libraries were built with the immunoSEQ multiplex PCR assay. For the multiplex PCR, a mixture combining 60 forward primers for TCR Vbeta segments and 13 reverse primers for TCR Jbeta segments was used. A multiplex PCR assay on genomic DNA amplified the CDR3 region of rearranged TCR beta genes. Amplified TCR beta libraries were sequenced as 87-base-pair reads on the Illumina HiSeq System. Regarding the original processing steps: In a later analysis, tens of millions of unique TCR beta chains were counted across the approximately 640 repertoires, and about 10 million of these chains were shared by at least two donors. Raw reads were error-corrected and collapsed into unique sequences with a nearest-neighbor algorithm that merged closely related sequences to remove PCR and sequencing errors. To assign V, D and J gene segments, CDR3 sequences were aligned to IMGT reference sequences. For a sequence to be retained, a match of at least six nucleotides was required to both a V gene segment and a J gene segment. A rearrangement counted as productive if the CDR3 had no stop codons and remained in frame with V and J, and every other rearrangement counted as non-productive. CDR3 was defined by IMGT convention, running from the second conserved V-encoded cysteine to the conserved J-encoded phenylalanine. The earlier analysis of a few hundred of the donors excluded sequences that lacked an unambiguous match to a single V gene segment. An earlier analysis of 500 to 600 of the donors classified V segments as functional when productive rearrangements were above 56.7% and as segregating when the standard deviation between donors was above 5%. To diagnose cytomegalovirus status from the catalog of TCR beta chain sequences, a statistical classification framework was built. In a later analysis, V and J genes were assigned by comparing TCR nucleotide sequences against IMGT/GENE-DB human TR gene sequences. The TCRdist pipeline was used in a later analysis to assign CDR3 sequences and most-parsimonious VDJ recombination scenarios. In a later analysis, each TCR beta chain was defined by its CDR3 amino acid sequence together with its V-gene family, and reads without a unique V-gene family were excluded. In a later analysis, some 600 highly shared, low-generation-probability nucleotide sequences were removed to address suspected cross-contamination and a sequencing artifact. A later analysis calculated a clonal expansion index for each public chain from normalized within-repertoire ranks of inferred template counts. Generation probabilities in a later analysis came from a VDJ recombination model fitted to out-of-frame rearrangements, and those results were checked against IGoR. A later analysis scored TCR-TCR, TCR-HLA and TCR-CMV co-occurrence with hypergeometric tests, applying a repertoire-size bias correction to TCR pairs. False discovery rates were estimated in a later analysis by permuting HLA or CMV assignments 20 times. In a later analysis, co-occurring TCRs were grouped using DBSCAN, and TCRdist sequence similarity was added for clustering within HLA-allele-positive subsets. For co-occurrence clustering, repertoires with fewer than 30,000 or more than 120,000 public chains were excluded, along with five repertoires with anomalous nucleotide sharing. TCRdb carries this immuneACCESS record with in-frame sequences only. Its versions omit some clonotypes, under half of them owing to an unresolved V gene in the studies checked, with the rest unexplained. Clonal size and the V and J genes are those of that table, whereas D and trimming came from the DNA. In this sample the table shows 80,000 to 130,000 clones, around 75% of which occur a single time. The ten biggest clones cover 4.8% of the sample.

Broad study findings and their caveats: Because HLA typing was unavailable for some donors at each locus, only the typed subset was used in association tests. A cluster of highly shared sequence variants was judged likely to be a technical artifact of the sequencing pipeline. The only immune exposure information available for the cohort was CMV serostatus. According to the authors, the approach could potentially be generalized to other disease states and immunological phenotypes. A further reported finding was that TCR beta sequences accurately predicted the HLA-A and HLA-B alleles for most subjects in the first cohort. Correlated functional status among segregating V segments might be attributable to linkage disequilibrium, but an unknown experimental factor could not be ruled out. This cohort had only TCR beta chains sequenced, and the lack of alpha or paired-chain data limited which features could be detected. At a false discovery rate of 0.05, a later analysis linked under 20,000 TCR beta sequences to specific HLA alleles. Compared with equally common non-associated chains, HLA-associated TCR beta chains in a later analysis were more clonally expanded and had lower generation probabilities. The classifier was reported to diagnose cytomegalovirus status with high specificity and sensitivity in both the original cohort and the validation cohort. A later genetic analysis reported fewer N-insertions in productive TCRs among donors in an Asian-associated ancestry cluster than the roughly 700-donor mean. In an earlier analysis of several hundred of the donors, most TCR beta V segments were observed in productive rearrangements about 90% or about 30% of the time, broadly matching IMGT annotations. In a later analysis, TCR association rates were found to vary across HLA loci, with the most associated TCRs seen for DRB1 alleles and the fewest for HLA-C alleles. Most TCR sequences were seen in very few donors, while some public TCRs were found in many individuals. According to a later analysis, most CMV-associated TCR beta chains appeared to be HLA-restricted, and the HLA associations seemed to be driven largely by CMV exposure. Because counts were too low, about 18 rarely observed V segments, including chromosome 9 orphons, were excluded from the earlier analysis of 587 of the donors. In a later analysis, several top co-occurrence clusters were reported to appear linked to parvovirus B19, influenza, CMV and Epstein-Barr virus. A few of the identified cytomegalovirus-associated TCR beta chains were confirmed in vitro to be specific for cytomegalovirus antigens. Strong co-occurrence of HLA alleles, especially DR and DQ, made assigning TCR associations to individual alleles difficult. The study gave a list of about 170 TCR beta chains associated with cytomegalovirus. In a later genetic analysis, a missense DCLRE1C variant was associated with V-gene and J-gene trimming of TCR beta chains, and the association was replicated in an independent cohort. The presence/absence analyses assumed that sequencing depth was roughly uniform across donors, and that assumption may not be true.

The cohort comprised under 700 healthy bone marrow donors. At the time of sampling, every cohort member was nominally healthy, though immune exposures that went unrecorded were likely present. The donor was CMV seropositive and belonged to the group of about 290 seropositive cohort members. Every donor gave a peripheral blood sample, and the peripheral blood mononuclear cells from that sample were used for TCR beta sequencing. The Qiagen DNeasy Blood Extraction Kit was used to extract genomic DNA from the blood cell samples. Sequencing was carried out using PBMCs. The TCR sequence derives from a woman aged 18-29 years in good health and CMV-seropositive.

The CDR3 region: CASSLGSGSHNEQFF. The bases are TGTGCCAGCAGCTTGGGTAGCGGGAGCCACAATGAGCAGTTCTTC. This receptor chain uses TRBV5-5 and TRBJ2-1; 9 bases in the middle match TRBD2. The cysteine opens and the phenylalanine closes a CDR3 of 15 amino acids. Just CDR3 DNA is preserved here, 45 bases in frame from base 1. From the germline V gene (reference sequence), CDR1 is SGHKS and CDR2 is YYEKEE. Trimming takes 0 bases off V and 5 bases off J; junction bases not matched to a gene: 3.